The 23 T cell receptor beta chains in this list originate from one sample, sequenced in a study of blood T cell repertoires in COVID-19. TCRdb keeps only in-frame clones here, not all; method: immunoSEQ multiplex PCR. Of more than 65,000 clones in the sample, 80% to 90% were seen once. Sequenced sample: peripheral blood. Receptors originate from a man in his fifties with acute or convalescent COVID-19.

The CDR3 spells CARSLIRQGFGDTQYF. For the CDR3, the DNA is TGTGCCAGAAGCTTGATAAGACAGGGTTTTGGAGATACGCAGTATTTT. The rearrangement links TRBV5-3 to TRBJ2-3; 7 bases agree with TRBD1. TRBV5-3 is an open reading frame whose function is uncertain. V lost 1 base, J lost 5 bases, and 10 bases stayed unmatched. CDR3 size: 16 residues.

The chain is built from TRBV7-9 and TRBJ2-1; D call uncertain. The germline V gene encodes CDR1 SEHNR and CDR2 FQNEAQ (reference sequence). CDR3 length: 14 amino acids. Trimming shortened V by 4 bases and J by 4 bases, and 11 bases separated the two germline ends. In nucleotides, the CDR3 is TGTGCCAGCAGCTCACGTACAGATTACAATGAGCAGTTCTTC. It yields the protein CASSSRTDYNEQFF.

This clone was seen once. The chain carries TRBV7-2 and TRBJ2-7, with 8 bases lining up with TRBD2. The CDR3 is made up of 13 amino acids. Per the germline V gene, CDR1 is SGHTA and CDR2 is FQGNSA. Trimming cost V 5 bases and J 6 bases; bases outside gene matches: 6. Written as DNA, the CDR3 is TGTGCCAGCAGCCTTATCGGGGGGGGCGAGCAGTACGTC. Encoded protein: CASSLIGGGEQYV.

J is TRBJ2-2 and V is TRBV28; D is perhaps TRBD2 (5 bases). Trimming removed 1 base at V and 5 bases at J, with 8 bases between. The CDR3 is 14 residues long. Germline-derived CDR1 and CDR2 are MDHEN and SYDVKM. CDR3 DNA sequence: TGTGCCAGCAGTTTATTACCGGGGACCGGGGAGCTGTTTTTT. Residues: CASSLLPGTGELFF.

The CDR3 nucleotides are TGTGCCAGCAGTGAACGGAGGTTCGGACAGCCCCAGCATTTT. Its translation: CASSERRFGQPQHF. The J gene is TRBJ1-5, the V gene TRBV2; D remains unclear. The V gene lost 2 bases and the J gene lost 7 bases, with 12 bases spanning the gap. The CDR3 extends over 14 amino acids. CDR1 and CDR2 (germline): SNHLY, FYNNEI.

The table lists this clone with a count of one. J is TRBJ1-4 and V is TRBV4-2; 8 bases agree with TRBD1. CDR3 length: 16 amino acids. V was pared by 1 base and J by 7 bases, with 8 bases of the junction left unmatched. The germline V gene has CDR1 LGHNA and CDR2 YNFKEQ. The CDR3, as DNA: TGTGCCAGCAGCCAAGTCGAACAGGGGGGAGGTGAAAAACTGTTTTTT. Translated: CASSQVEQGGGEKLFF.

The CDR3 sequence is CASSAREGNTEAFF. DNA of the CDR3: TGTGCCAGCAGTGCGAGGGAGGGGAACACTGAAGCTTTCTTT. This chain joins TRBV2 and TRBJ1-1; D is unclear. V was trimmed by 4 bases and J by 1 base, leaving 10 bases between them. CDR1 SNHLY and CDR2 FYNNEI come from the germline V gene. The CDR3 totals 14 residues. Drawing the rest from reference TRBV2 and TRBJ1-1, the complete variable domain is EPEVTQTPSHQVTQMGQEVILRCVPISNHLYFYWYRQILGQKVEFLVSFYNNEISEKSEIFDDQFSVERPDGSNFTLKIRSTKLEDSAMYFCASSAREGNTEAFFGQGTRLTVV.

The J gene is TRBJ1-5, the V gene TRBV15; D remains ambiguous. Trimming took 2 bases from V and 6 from J, leaving 11 bases between them. This CDR3 has 14 residues. In germline, CDR1 is LNHNV, CDR2 YYDKDF (reference sequence). CDR3 in amino acids: CATSRSGFGQPQHF. The CDR3 bases are TGTGCCACCAGCAGATCCGGGTTCGGTCAGCCCCAGCATTTT.

The chain is built from TRBV11-2 and TRBJ1-2, with 8 bases that match TRBD1. Germline CDR1 SGHAT, CDR2 FQNNGV. The J segment lost 8 bases and the V segment lost 1 base, leaving 9 bases of the junction unmatched. The CDR3 sequence is 15 residues long. CDR3 region: CASSLGRQGASGYTF. The CDR3 bases are TGTGCCAGCAGCTTAGGAAGGCAGGGGGCCTCAGGCTACACCTTC.

The rearrangement uses TRBV5-4 and TRBJ2-3; no reliable D call. CDR1 SGHNT and CDR2 YYREEE come from the germline V gene (reference sequence). This CDR3 contains 13 residues. The V gene lost 3 bases and the J gene lost 1 base, with 6 bases spanning the gap. CDR3 in amino acids: CASSSSGTDTQYF. The CDR3 DNA reads as TGTGCCAGCAGCTCTTCAGGCACAGATACGCAGTATTTT.

The J gene is TRBJ1-4, the V gene TRBV30, with D hard to call. Trimming cost V 5 bases and J 2 bases, with 9 bases left between them. This CDR3 contains 13 residues. The V gene's germline CDR1 is GTSNPN and CDR2 SVGIG (reference sequence). In DNA, the CDR3 is TGTGCCTGGTCGAGAAACACTAATGAAAAACTGTTTTTT. This encodes CAWSRNTNEKLFF.

V and J are TRBV7-2 and TRBJ2-1, with 15 bases lining up with TRBD2. With 5 bases clipped from V and 10 bases from J, the junction kept 9 bases outside the gene matches. The CDR3 consists of 16 residues. The germline V gene has CDR1 SGHTA and CDR2 FQGNSA. In DNA form, the CDR3 reads TGTGCCAGCAGCCCGGGACTAGCGGGGGGAGTTGGCGAGCAGTTCTTC. Translating gives CASSPGLAGGVGEQFF.

V usage is TRBV4-1 and J usage is TRBJ1-4, with D possibly TRBD1 on 6 matching bases. The germline CDR1 and CDR2 sequences are MGHRA and YSYEKL. Trimming removed 6 bases at V and 6 bases at J, with 14 bases between. The CDR3 loop spans 14 amino acids. Here the CDR3 DNA reads TGCGCCAGCAGGAAACAGGGTTTAGATGAAAAACTGTTTTTT. Encoded protein: CASRKQGLDEKLFF.

This chain links TRBV11-1 with TRBJ2-3; D is ambiguous. CDR1 SGHAT and CDR2 FQDESV come from the germline V gene (reference sequence). The CDR3 length is 13 residues. The V and J ends lost 2 bases and 0 bases respectively, with 3 bases between them. The DNA for the CDR3 is TGTGCCAGCAGCTTATATAGCACAGATACGCAGTATTTT. It is translated as CASSLYSTDTQYF. Combining the CDR3 with reference TRBV11-1 and TRBJ2-3 gives the whole variable domain EAEVAQSPRYKITEKSQAVAFWCDPISGHATLYWYRQILGQGPELLVQFQDESVVDDSQLPKDRFSAERLKGVDSTLKIQPAELGDSAMYLCASSLYSTDTQYFGPGTRLTVL.

V gene TRBV2 combines with J gene TRBJ1-2, with D hard to call. CDR3 size: 13 residues. The V gene's germline CDR1 is SNHLY and CDR2 FYNNEI. Trimming stripped 1 base from V and 4 bases from J, with 7 bases between. The CDR3 nucleotides read TGTGCCAGCAGTGAAGAACAGCCCTATGGCTACACCTTC. Translated, it gives CASSEEQPYGYTF.

The CDR3 loop reads CASSLEGGGVTDTQYF. The DNA of the CDR3 is TGTGCCAGCAGCTTGGAAGGCGGGGGGGTCACAGATACGCAGTATTTT. This chain uses TRBV5-4 with TRBJ2-3; 9 bases line up with TRBD2. CDR3 size: 16 residues. Germline CDR1 reads SGHNT; CDR2 reads YYREEE (reference sequence). Trimming at V came to 0 bases and at J to 2 bases, leaving 4 bases not matched to a gene.

The rearrangement links TRBV5-1 to TRBJ2-3; 8 positions match TRBD2. The CDR3 is 14 amino acids. Germline loops: CDR1 SGHRS, CDR2 YFSETQ. V gave up 0 bases and J gave up 3 bases; unmatched junction bases: 0. CDR3 in DNA: TGCGCCAGCAGCTTGGGACTAGCGACAGATACGCAGTATTTT. The encoded protein is CASSLGLATDTQYF.

This chain joins TRBV11-2 and TRBJ1-2; 9 bases line up with TRBD1. The germline V gene has CDR1 SGHAT and CDR2 FQNNGV. This CDR3 is built from 12 residues. The J segment lost 6 bases and the V segment lost 5 bases, leaving 1 base of the junction unmatched. CDR3 protein: CASSRQGDGYTF. The DNA for the CDR3 is TGTGCCAGCAGCCGACAGGGGGATGGCTACACCTTC.

The V call is TRBV5-1, the J call TRBJ2-7; TRBD1 might be the D (5 bases). V was cut by 0 bases and J by 3 bases, with 7 bases left in between. CDR1 and CDR2 from the germline V gene are SGHRS and YFSETQ. This CDR3 spans 13 amino acids. The CDR3 region is CASSLDQGYEQYF. The DNA for the CDR3 is TGCGCCAGCAGCTTGGATCAGGGCTACGAGCAGTACTTC.

The chain is built from TRBV5-4 and TRBJ1-1, with D possibly being TRBD1 (5 bases). Germline V gene sequence: CDR1 SGHNT, CDR2 YYREEE (reference sequence). The ends were cut back, 0 bases at V and 1 base at J, with 10 bases in the middle. This CDR3 has 15 residues. CDR3 sequence (DNA): TGTGCCAGCAGCTTGGGGGGCTTGGGGAACACTGAAGCTTTCTTT. Protein: CASSLGGLGNTEAFF. The full variable domain, completed using reference TRBV5-4 and TRBJ1-1, is ETGVTQSPTHLIKTRGQQVTLRCSSQSGHNTVSWYQQALGQGPQFIFQYYREEENGRGNFPPRFSGLQFPNYSSELNVNALELDDSALYLCASSLGGLGNTEAFFGQGTRLTVV.

This sequence joins TRBV5-8 and TRBJ1-2; D is perhaps TRBD1 (6 bases). The length of the CDR3 is 15 residues. Germline-derived CDR1 and CDR2 are SGHTS and YDEGEE. V lost 2 bases to trimming and J lost 4 bases, with 15 bases between them. For the CDR3, the DNA is TGTGCCAGCAGCTTCACCACCAACAGGGTCTATGGCTACACCTTC. Translating gives CASSFTTNRVYGYTF.

The chain links TRBV2 to TRBJ2-7; 10 nucleotides agree with TRBD2. The CDR3 extends over 15 amino acids. Germline V gives CDR1 SNHLY, CDR2 FYNNEI. V dropped 1 base and J dropped 3; count of bases not matched to a gene: 3. CDR3 residues: CASSEEAGGFYEQYV. The CDR3 DNA reads TGTGCCAGCAGTGAAGAAGCGGGGGGGTTCTACGAGCAGTACGTC.

This chain links TRBV6-6 with TRBJ1-1; 9 bases align to TRBD1. V was clipped by 2 bases and J by 11 bases; unmatched bases: 3. The CDR3 consists of 12 residues. Per germline, CDR1 MNHNY and CDR2 SVGAGI (reference sequence). Written as DNA, the CDR3 is TGTGCCAGCAGTTACCTCGGGACAGGGGCTTTCTTT. This sequence encodes CASSYLGTGAFF.